The 2 T cell receptor beta chains in this list originate from one sample, sequenced in a study of T cells in Graves' hyperthyroidism and ophthalmopathy. TCR beta CDR3 regions were amplified from RNA transcripts. The primer set for the first-round RT-PCR of the TCR CDR3 was HTBI. TCRdb re-called the multiplex PCR reads through MiXCR, storing one row per CDR3 protein. The sample shows 500,000 to 600,000 distinct CDR3 sequences, 15% to 20% of them seen only once. Material for sequencing was blood. These receptors all stem from a man between 40 and 49 years old with Graves' ophthalmopathy.

J is TRBJ2-3 and V is TRBV27; 11 nucleotides agree with TRBD2. The CDR3 loop spans 15 amino acids. In germline, CDR1 is MNHEY, CDR2 SMNVEV (reference sequence). The trim removed 9 bases at V and 2 bases at J, leaving 7 bases unmatched. The CDR3 DNA is TGTGCCAGTTCCCGACTAGCGGGGACCACAGATACGCAGTATTTT. This translates into CASSRLAGTTDTQYF.

In this sample, this clonotype turned up a few times. The CDR3 nucleotides are TGTGCCAGCAGCGTCTGGACAGGGAGTTCGGCCAAGAGGTCCTACAATGAGCAGTTCTTC. Translation: CASSVWTGSSAKRSYNEQFF. This chain connects TRBV7-3 to TRBJ2-1; 8 bases are shared with TRBD1. The CDR3 runs 20 residues. With 5 bases clipped from V and 1 base from J, the junction kept 19 bases outside the gene matches. In germline, CDR1 is SGHTA, CDR2 FQGTGA.